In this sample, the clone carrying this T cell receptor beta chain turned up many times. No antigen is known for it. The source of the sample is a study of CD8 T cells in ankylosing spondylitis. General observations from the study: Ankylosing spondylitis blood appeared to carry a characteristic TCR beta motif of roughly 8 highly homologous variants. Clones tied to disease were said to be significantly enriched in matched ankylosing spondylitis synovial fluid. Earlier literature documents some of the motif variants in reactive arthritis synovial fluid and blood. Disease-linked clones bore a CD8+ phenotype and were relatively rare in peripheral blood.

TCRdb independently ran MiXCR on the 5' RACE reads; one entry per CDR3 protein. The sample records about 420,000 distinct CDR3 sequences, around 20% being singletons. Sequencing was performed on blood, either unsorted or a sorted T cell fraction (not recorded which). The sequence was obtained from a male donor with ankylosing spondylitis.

Here the CDR3 reads CASSLAREYFPSYEQYF. The CDR3 DNA sequence: TGCGCCAGCAGCTTGGCCCGAGAATACTTCCCCTCCTACGAGCAGTACTTC. This chain connects TRBV5-1 to TRBJ2-7; D is unresolved. Trimming shortened V by 0 bases and J by 0 bases, and 16 bases separated the two germline ends. This CDR3 spans 17 amino acids. Germline V lookup: CDR1 SGHRS, CDR2 YFSETQ.